This TCR beta chain comes out of a study of cytomegalovirus exposure and HLA in healthy donors. Study as a whole: Earlier, 110 million or so unique TCR beta sequences were recovered from approximately 200 million T cells by an analysis.

Of note for this clone: Its antigen is not known.

Both 60 Vbeta primers and 13 Jbeta primers went into the PCR. Profiling relied on immunoSEQ multiplex PCR, and the TCRdb table lists in-frame clones only, not all of them. The sample includes about 200,000 clones, 80% to 90% seen only once; the top ten take around 1.4%. Participants comprised healthy donors of bone marrow. Study conclusions and caveats: In terms of immune exposure information, only CMV serostatus was available.

The sequenced material came from PBMCs. This receptor was taken from a man younger than 45 in good health and CMV-seronegative.

The DNA of the CDR3 is TGTGCCAGCAGCCAGTCAGGGACTAGCGGGAGAGGCACAGATACGCAGTATTTT. Residues: CASSQSGTSGRGTDTQYF. This chain joins TRBV14 and TRBJ2-3, with 14 bases fitting TRBD2. Germline V gene lookup returns CDR1 SGHDN and CDR2 FVKESK. The trim removed 3 bases at V and 1 base at J, leaving 6 bases unmatched. The CDR3 has 18 amino acids.